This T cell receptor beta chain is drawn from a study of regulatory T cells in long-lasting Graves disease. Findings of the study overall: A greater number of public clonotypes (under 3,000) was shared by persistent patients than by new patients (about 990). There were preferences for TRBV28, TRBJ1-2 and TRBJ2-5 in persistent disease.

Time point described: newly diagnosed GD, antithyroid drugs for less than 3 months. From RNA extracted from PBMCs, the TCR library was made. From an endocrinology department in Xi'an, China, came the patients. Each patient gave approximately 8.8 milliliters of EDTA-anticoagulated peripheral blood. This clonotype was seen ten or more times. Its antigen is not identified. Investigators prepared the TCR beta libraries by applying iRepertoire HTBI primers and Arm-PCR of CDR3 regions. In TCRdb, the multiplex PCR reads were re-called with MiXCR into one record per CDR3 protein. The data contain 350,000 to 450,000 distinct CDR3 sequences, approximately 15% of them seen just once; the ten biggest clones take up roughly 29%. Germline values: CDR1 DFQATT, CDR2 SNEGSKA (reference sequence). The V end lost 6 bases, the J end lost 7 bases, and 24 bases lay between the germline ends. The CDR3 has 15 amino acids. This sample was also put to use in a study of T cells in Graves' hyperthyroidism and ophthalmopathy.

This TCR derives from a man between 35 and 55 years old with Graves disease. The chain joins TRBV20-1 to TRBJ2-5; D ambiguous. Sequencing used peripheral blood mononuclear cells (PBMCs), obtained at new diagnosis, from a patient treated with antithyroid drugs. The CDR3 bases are TGCAGTGCCCACGATCGAGTGGTGTCGCGTGGGACCCAGTACTTC. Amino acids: CSAHDRVVSRGTQYF.